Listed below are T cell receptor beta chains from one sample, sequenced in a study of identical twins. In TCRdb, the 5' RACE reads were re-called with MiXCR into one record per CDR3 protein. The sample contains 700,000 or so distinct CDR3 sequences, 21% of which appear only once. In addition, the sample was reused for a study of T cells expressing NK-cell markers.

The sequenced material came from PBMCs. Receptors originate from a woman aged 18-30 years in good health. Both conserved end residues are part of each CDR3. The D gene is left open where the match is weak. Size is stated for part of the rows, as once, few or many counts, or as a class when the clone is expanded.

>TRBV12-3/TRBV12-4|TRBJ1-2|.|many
TGTGCCAGCAGTCCGGCGGCACTCTATGGCTACACCTTC
CASSPAALYGYTF
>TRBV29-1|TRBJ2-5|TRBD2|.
TGCAGCGTTGGAGCCCTAGCGGGAGGGCCAGAGACCCAGTACTTC
CSVGALAGGPETQYF
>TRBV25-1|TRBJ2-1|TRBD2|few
TGTGCCAGCAGTGAGACTAGCGGGTATAGCTCCTACAATGAGCAGTTCTTC
CASSETSGYSSYNEQFF
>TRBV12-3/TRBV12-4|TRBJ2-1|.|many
TGTGCCAGCAGTTCCCAGACAGGATACAATGAGCAGTTCTTC
CASSSQTGYNEQFF
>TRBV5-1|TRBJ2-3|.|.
TGCGCCAGCAGCTTTGGACCCGACCGATCCACAGATACGCAGTATTTT
CASSFGPDRSTDTQYF
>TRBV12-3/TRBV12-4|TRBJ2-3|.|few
TGTGCCAGCAGCCCCATAGCGGGGACAGTAGATACGCAGTATTTT
CASSPIAGTVDTQYF
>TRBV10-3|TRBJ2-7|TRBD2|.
TGTGCCATCAGCGGACTAGCGGGGGCCCGGTCCTACGAGCAGTACTTC
CAISGLAGARSYEQYF
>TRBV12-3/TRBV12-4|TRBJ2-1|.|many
TGTGCCAGCAGCTACTACAATGAGCAGTTCTTC
CASSYYNEQFF
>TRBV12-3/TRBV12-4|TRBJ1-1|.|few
TGTGCCAGCAGTCCGCGGGGGCGAGCGACGGGCGCTGAAGCTTTCTTT
CASSPRGRATGAEAFF
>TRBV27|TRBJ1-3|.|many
TGTGCCAGCAGACCCGGATCGGGAAACACCATATATTTT
CASRPGSGNTIYF
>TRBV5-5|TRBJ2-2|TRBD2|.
TGTGCCAGCAGCCCCGGGACTAGCGGTATCCGGGAGCTGTTTTTT
CASSPGTSGIRELFF
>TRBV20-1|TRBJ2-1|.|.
TGCAGTGCTAGTCCCCATGATCGCGGCAATGAGCAGTTCTTC
CSASPHDRGNEQFF
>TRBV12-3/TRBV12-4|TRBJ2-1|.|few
TGTGCCAGCAGTTTAGAAGGATCGTGGGAGCAGTTCTTC
CASSLEGSWEQFF
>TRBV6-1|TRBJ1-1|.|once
TGTGCCAGCAGTGAAGCGCTTCGAAACACTGAAGCTTTCTTT
CASSEALRNTEAFF
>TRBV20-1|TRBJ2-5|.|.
TGCAGTGCTGAAGAGGGGACCCAGTACTTC
CSAEEGTQYF
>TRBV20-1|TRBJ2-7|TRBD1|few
TGCAGTGCTAGAGATCGGACAGGGAGGTTCTACGAGCAGTACTTC
CSARDRTGRFYEQYF
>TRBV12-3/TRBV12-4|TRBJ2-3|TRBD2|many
TGTGCCAGCAGGATGACTAGCGGGGGGCAGTATTTT
CASRMTSGGQYF
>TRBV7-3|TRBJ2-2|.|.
TGTGCCAGCAGGCCCCATGGGGACGGGGAGCTGTTTTTT
CASRPHGDGELFF
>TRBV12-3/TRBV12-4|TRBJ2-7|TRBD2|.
TGTGCCAGCAGTTTAAGCTCTAGCGGGAGTTCAGGGTACGGCTACGAGCAGTACTTC
CASSLSSSGSSGYGYEQYF
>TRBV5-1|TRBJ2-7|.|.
TGCGCCAGCAGCTTGGTGTCAGGAAATCCCTACGAGCAGTACTTC
CASSLVSGNPYEQYF
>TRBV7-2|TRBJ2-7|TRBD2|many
TGTGCCAGCAGCTTAGAGGCGGCTGGCGGGGGCTACGAGCAGTACTTC
CASSLEAAGGGYEQYF
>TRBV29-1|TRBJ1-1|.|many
TGCAGCGTTGATCAAACCGGGAACACTGAAGCTTTCTTT
CSVDQTGNTEAFF
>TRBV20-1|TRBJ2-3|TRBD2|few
TGCAGTGCTAGGTCTTTAGCGGGGGCAACAGATACGCAGTATTTT
CSARSLAGATDTQYF